These 22 T cell receptor beta chains share one sample of origin, sequenced in a study of T-cell reconstitution after alpha-beta-depleted transplantation in children. Preparation of the TCRbeta library was carried out with unique molecular identifiers. TCRdb re-analysed the PCR reads in MiXCR, keeping a single row per CDR3 protein. This sample has hundreds of thousands of distinct CDR3 sequences; 11% occur once, and the top ten carry about 30%. Specimen: PBMCs, collected before TCRalphabeta/CD19-depleted stem cell transplant. These receptors were taken from a child under two years old with acute myeloid leukemia, due to receive a stem cell transplant.

This clonotype showed up many times. This sequence joins TRBV28 and TRBJ2-3, with TRBD2 matching 8 bases. The trim removed 8 bases at V and 2 bases at J, leaving 6 bases unmatched. The CDR3 consists of 14 residues. Germline loops: CDR1 MDHEN, CDR2 SYDVKM. This chain's CDR3 is CASGGRGATDTQYF. In nucleotides, the CDR3 is TGTGCCAGCGGGGGGCGGGGGGCCACAGATACGCAGTATTTT.

This clonotype was detected many times. The V call is TRBV6-5, the J call TRBJ2-7, with TRBD2 matching 9 bases. Germline values: CDR1 MNHEY, CDR2 SVGAGI. V was pared by 3 bases and J by 7 bases, with 10 bases of the junction left unmatched. The CDR3 runs 15 residues. CDR3 sequence reads: CASSYGTSFLPEQYF. CDR3 coding DNA: TGTGCCAGCAGTTATGGGACTAGCTTCCTCCCAGAGCAGTACTTC.

This clonotype was detected many times. This chain connects TRBV18 to TRBJ1-2; 8 nucleotides agree with TRBD1. This CDR3 is 18 amino acids long. The junction had 16 bases not matched to a gene; V was cut back by 5 bases and J by 2 bases. CDR1 is KGHSH, CDR2 LQKENI, per germline. CDR3 sequence: CASSTTLFSRDRNYGYTF. CDR3 nucleotides: TGTGCCAGCTCAACCACCCTTTTTAGCCGGGACAGGAACTATGGCTACACCTTC.

This clonotype was counted ten times or more. The chain joins TRBV2 to TRBJ1-5; D is possibly TRBD1 (6 bases). This CDR3 comprises 16 residues. CDR1 and CDR2 from the germline V gene are SNHLY and FYNNEI. The germline V and J ends were trimmed by 5 bases and 0 bases, with 14 bases remaining between them. The CDR3 protein is CASSLPRTDSNQPQHF. In DNA form, the CDR3 reads TGTGCCAGCAGTCTGCCCCGGACAGATAGCAATCAGCCCCAGCATTTT.

This clonotype was seen ten or more times. The V gene is TRBV18, the J gene TRBJ1-5, with 7 bases matching TRBD1. Trimming cost V 5 bases and J 5 bases; bases outside gene matches: 3. From germline, CDR1 is KGHSH and CDR2 LQKENI. The CDR3 sequence is 13 residues long. This CDR3 reads CASSGTDHQPQHF. CDR3 DNA: TGTGCCAGCTCAGGGACAGACCATCAGCCCCAGCATTTT.

There are many counts of this clonotype. This chain joins TRBV20-1 and TRBJ2-2; a weak D match, TRBD1 (7 bases). Trimming shortened V by 6 bases and J by 5 bases, and 10 bases separated the two germline ends. Looked up from germline, CDR1 is DFQATT and CDR2 is SNEGSKA (reference sequence). This CDR3 has 12 residues. CDR3 nucleotide sequence: TGCAGTGCCAGGGGGGAAACCGGGGAGCTGTTTTTT. Its translation is CSARGETGELFF.

This clonotype occurred a few times. The rearrangement joins TRBV23-1 to TRBJ2-1; D unresolved. TRBV23-1 is known as an ORF, though its function is uncertain. Trimming took off 6 bases at V and 4 bases at J, with 13 bases between the two ends. The CDR3 extends over 14 amino acids. CDR3 DNA: TGCGCCAGCAGCCTCAATTCTAGGTACAATGAGCAGTTCTTC. Protein product: CASSLNSRYNEQFF.

This clonotype was observed a single time. The V and J genes are TRBV29-1 and TRBJ2-1; the D gene is possibly TRBD1 (5 bases). CDR1 and CDR2 from the germline V gene are SQVTM and ANQGSEA. The CDR3 covers 16 residues. V lost 1 base and J lost 2, with 15 bases in between. This chain's CDR3 is CSVEGMAGQPYNEQFF. CDR3 bases: TGCAGCGTTGAAGGTATGGCAGGACAACCCTACAATGAGCAGTTCTTC.

About this clonotype: A read error may explain this, as a much larger clone is one base away. The chain joins TRBV20-1 to TRBJ2-7, with TRBD2 matching over 16 bases. The CDR3 loop spans 18 amino acids. CDR1 and CDR2 from the germline V gene are DFQATT and SNEGSKA (reference sequence). Written as DNA, the CDR3 is TGCTGTGCTACCCTAGGGACTAGCGGGAGGGCCCCGGTGGGGGAGCAGTACTTC. Translating gives CCATLGTSGRAPVGEQYF.

This clonotype was seen at least ten times. The chain uses TRBV6-5 and TRBJ1-3; TRBD1 matches 7 bases. V was clipped by 4 bases and J by 0 bases; unmatched bases: 3. Per germline, CDR1 MNHEY and CDR2 SVGAGI. The CDR3 has 15 amino acids. The CDR3 loop reads CASSLQGSSGNTIYF. As DNA, the CDR3 is TGTGCCAGCAGTTTACAGGGGAGCTCTGGAAACACCATATATTTT.

This clonotype has a count of ten or more. V is TRBV13 and J is TRBJ2-7; D is unresolved. Looked up from germline, CDR1 is PRHDT and CDR2 is FYEKMQ (reference sequence). The germline V and J ends were trimmed by 1 base and 6 bases, with 7 bases remaining between them. There are 12 residues in the CDR3. CDR3 nucleotides: TGTGCCAGCAGCTTAGAATGGCGCGAGCAGTACTTC. Amino acid sequence: CASSLEWREQYF. Supplemented by reference TRBV13 and TRBJ2-7, the full variable domain reads AAGVIQSPRHLIKEKRETATLKCYPIPRHDTVYWYQQGPGQDPQFLISFYEKMQSDKGSIPDRFSAQQFSDYHSELNMSSLELGDSALYFCASSLEWREQYFGPGTRLTVT.

The chain couples TRBV29-1 to TRBJ2-5; no clear D. Per germline, CDR1 SQVTM and CDR2 ANQGSEA. The V end lost 4 bases, the J end lost 1 base, and 4 bases lay between the germline ends. The CDR3 spans 11 residues. The CDR3 region has the DNA TGCAGCGTTGGGGCCCAAGAGACCCAGTACTTC. Encoded protein: CSVGAQETQYF.

The J gene is TRBJ2-2, the V gene TRBV5-1; no reliable D call. CDR3 size: 12 residues. Germline V gene sequence: CDR1 SGHRS, CDR2 YFSETQ. Trimming stripped 9 bases from V and 3 bases from J, with 9 bases between. CDR3 protein: CATTGYTGELFF. The CDR3 nucleotides are TGCGCCACCACCGGATACACCGGGGAGCTGTTTTTT.

This clonotype was observed many times. CDR3 coding DNA: TGCAGTGCTAGTGGAGGCTCCGGGTACGAGCAGTACTTC. Translated: CSASGGSGYEQYF. This rearrangement joins TRBV20-1 to TRBJ2-7; weak D call: TRBD2 (5 bases). V shed 3 bases and J shed 4 bases, with 13 bases lying between them. Germline CDR1 and CDR2: DFQATT and SNEGSKA (reference sequence). The CDR3 spans 13 residues.

This clonotype was found many times. J is TRBJ1-5 and V is TRBV7-2, with D perhaps TRBD1 (5 bases). The V gene lost 4 bases and the J gene lost 8 bases, with 15 bases spanning the gap. The CDR3 loop spans 14 amino acids. Germline V gene lookup returns CDR1 SGHTA and CDR2 FQGNSA. CDR3 loop: CASSYQGSDEPQHF. The CDR3 nucleotides are TGTGCCAGCAGCTACCAGGGATCAGACGAGCCCCAGCATTTT.

In its sample, this clonotype was seen many times. The chain is built from TRBV7-9 and TRBJ2-7; D unresolved. The CDR3 is 13 amino acids. Trimming removed 5 bases at V and 1 base at J, with 9 bases between. From germline, CDR1 is SEHNR and CDR2 FQNEAQ (reference sequence). Written as DNA, the CDR3 is TGTGCCAGCAGCCTAGGCAGATCCTACGAGCAGTACTTC. It encodes CASSLGRSYEQYF.

V is TRBV12-3 or TRBV12-4 and J is TRBJ1-1, with a possible D match to TRBD1 (5 bases). The CDR3 totals 13 residues. V gave up 6 bases and J gave up 2 bases, with 10 bases separating them. The CDR3 region has the DNA TGTGCCAGCAGCCGAGGGACTAACACTGAAGCTTTCTTT. This codes for CASSRGTNTEAFF.

Concerning this clonotype: This could be a read error, since a much larger clone is one nucleotide away. This CDR3 is missing its conserved last phenylalanine or tryptophan, likely due to a read error. The chain links TRBV5-1 to TRBJ2-7, with a weak D call TRBD1 (5 bases). The CDR3 extends over 13 amino acids. The germline gives CDR1 SGHRS, CDR2 YFSETQ. Deletions cut 6 bases from V and 6 bases from J, with 16 bases between. CDR3 residues: CASTMSGPGEQYL. For the CDR3, the DNA is TGCGCCAGCACCATGTCAGGGCCCGGCGAGCAGTACCTC.

J is TRBJ2-5 and V is TRBV2; possibly TRBD1 for D (6 bases). Germline CDR1 is SNHLY and CDR2 is FYNNEI. Between the trimmed V and J ends, which lost 8 bases and 1 base, there was a span of 17 bases. The CDR3 contains 15 residues. This CDR3 reads CASRRDLDSQETQYF. The CDR3 DNA is TGTGCCAGCCGGAGAGATCTGGACAGCCAAGAGACCCAGTACTTC.

This clonotype turned up a few times. This chain links TRBV4-1 with TRBJ2-5, with D perhaps TRBD1 (5 bases). This CDR3 contains 13 residues. V lost 2 bases and J lost 5, with 9 bases in between. CDR1 and CDR2 from the germline V gene are MGHRA and YSYEKL. The CDR3 DNA is TGCGCCAGCAGCCAACAGGGATTGGAGACCCAGTACTTC. Residues: CASSQQGLETQYF.

This clonotype occurred many times. The CDR3 region has the DNA TGTGCCAGCAGTGAAGGGGGGAATTGGCAGCCCCAGCATTTT. This codes for CASSEGGNWQPQHF. The chain has TRBV6-1 and TRBJ1-5, with D possibly matching TRBD1 (5 bases). The CDR3 is 14 residues long. The V and J ends lost 1 base and 7 bases respectively, with 11 bases between them. Germline V gene data show CDR1 as MNHNS and CDR2 as SASEGT.

This clonotype was observed many times. This sequence joins TRBV4-3 and TRBJ2-1; TRBD2 aligns across 7 bases. This CDR3 is 17 amino acids long. The V and J ends lost 3 bases and 4 bases, in that order; junction bases with no gene match: 12. Per the germline V gene, CDR1 is LGHNA and CDR2 is YSLEER. In DNA, the CDR3 is TGCGCCAGCAGCCATTACCCCCGGGCTAGCGGTTACAATGAGCAGTTCTTC. It yields the protein CASSHYPRASGYNEQFF.